Below, one T cell receptor beta chain is given with its context. Participant reports of clinical history set cohort assignment. The entry originates in a study of blood T cell repertoires in COVID-19. Study background: The study drew acute and convalescent COVID-19 samples from the United States, Italy and Spain.

Sequencing used immunoSEQ multiplex PCR; TCRdb keeps in-frame clones, though not all of them. The table has fewer than 350,000 clones, under 95% seen once. This receptor was taken from a woman between 40 and 55 years old with acute COVID-19. Material: PBMCs or T cells enriched from blood (not recorded which).

CDR3 nucleotides: TGTGCCAGCAAAGGACATAGCTCCTACGAGCAGTACTTC. As protein: CASKGHSSYEQYF. The chain couples TRBV28 to TRBJ2-7; possible D gene TRBD1, 5 bases. This CDR3 region has 13 residues. Germline lookup yields CDR1 MDHEN and CDR2 SYDVKM. V lost 7 bases to trimming and J lost 0 bases, with 10 bases between them.